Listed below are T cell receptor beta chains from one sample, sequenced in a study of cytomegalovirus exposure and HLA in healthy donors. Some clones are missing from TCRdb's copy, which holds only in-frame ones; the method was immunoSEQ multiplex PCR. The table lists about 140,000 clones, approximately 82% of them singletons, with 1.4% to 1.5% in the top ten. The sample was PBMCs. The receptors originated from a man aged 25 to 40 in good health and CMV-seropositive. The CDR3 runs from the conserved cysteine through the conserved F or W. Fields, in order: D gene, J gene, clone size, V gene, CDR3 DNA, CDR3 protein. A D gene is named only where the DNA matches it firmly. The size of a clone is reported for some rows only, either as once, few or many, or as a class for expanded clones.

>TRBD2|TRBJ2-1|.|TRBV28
TGTGCCAGCATCCCCCGGGGGAGGGGTGATAGGCAGTTCTTC
CASIPRGRGDRQFF
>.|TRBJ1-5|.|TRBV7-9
TGTTCCAGCAGCTTAGGAGGGCGGCAGCCCCAGCATTTT
CSSSLGGRQPQHF
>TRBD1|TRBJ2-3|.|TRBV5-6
TGTGCCAGCAGCGGGCAGGGGGCAGGGGTCACAGATACGCAGTATTTT
CASSGQGAGVTDTQYF
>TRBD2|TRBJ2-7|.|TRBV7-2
TGTGCCAGCAGCCTCCTCGCGGGGGGGACCTACGAGCAGTACTTC
CASSLLAGGTYEQYF
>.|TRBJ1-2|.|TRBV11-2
TGTGCCAGCAGCTTAGTAGGCCAGGGGATCGGTGGCTACACCTTC
CASSLVGQGIGGYTF
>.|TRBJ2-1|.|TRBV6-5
TGTGCCAGCAGAACCGCTCAGGGGACGCAGTTCTTC
CASRTAQGTQFF
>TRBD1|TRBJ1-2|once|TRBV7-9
TGTGCCAGCAGCTTAGGCCCTGGACAGGGCGGCGGCTACACCTTC
CASSLGPGQGGGYTF
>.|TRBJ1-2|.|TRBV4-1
TGCGCCAGCAGCCAAGGCGCGGGGGGTAGCTATGGCTACACCTTC
CASSQGAGGSYGYTF
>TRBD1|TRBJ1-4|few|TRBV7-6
TGTGCCAGCAGCAGACAGGGGACCAATGAAAAACTGTTTTTT
CASSRQGTNEKLFF
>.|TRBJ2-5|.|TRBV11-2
TGTGCCAGCCGGAAGATGGAGGAGACCCAGTACTTC
CASRKMEETQYF
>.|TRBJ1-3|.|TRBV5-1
TGCGCCAGCATGGCAGGGTTCTCTGGAAACACCATATATTTT
CASMAGFSGNTIYF
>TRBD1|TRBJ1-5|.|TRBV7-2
TGTGCCAGCAGCTTAAGACAGGGGACGAGCAATCAGCCCCAGCATTTT
CASSLRQGTSNQPQHF
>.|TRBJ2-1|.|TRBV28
TGTGCCAGCAGCCCTCGCGCTAGCTCTAGGCAGTTCTTC
CASSPRASSRQFF
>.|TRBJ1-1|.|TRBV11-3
TGTGCCAGCAGCAGCCTCAGGGGTACGAACACTGAAGCTTTCTTT
CASSSLRGTNTEAFF
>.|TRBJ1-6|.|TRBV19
TGTGCCAGTAATCAGAAATATAATTCACCCCTCCACTTT
CASNQKYNSPLHF
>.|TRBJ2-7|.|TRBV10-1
TGCGCCAGCAGTGAGTCGGCCAACTACGAGCAGTACTTC
CASSESANYEQYF
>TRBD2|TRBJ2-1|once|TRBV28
TGTGCCAGCAGTTTATTGACTAGCGGGAGGAATGAGCAGTTCTTC
CASSLLTSGRNEQFF
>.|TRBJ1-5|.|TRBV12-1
TGTGCCAGCACCGGGACAGGGGACAGCAATCAGCCCCAGCATTTT
CASTGTGDSNQPQHF
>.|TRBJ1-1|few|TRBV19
TGTGCCAGTAGAGAAGACGGGGGTGGGGGCACTGAAGCTTTCTTT
CASREDGGGGTEAFF
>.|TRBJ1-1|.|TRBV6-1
TGTGCCAGCAGTACGGACGGGGAGGGCTCTGAAGCTTTCTTT
CASSTDGEGSEAFF
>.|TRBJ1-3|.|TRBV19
TGTGCCAGTAGCCTCCTTCAGGATCCGGCTGGAAACACCATATATTTT
CASSLLQDPAGNTIYF
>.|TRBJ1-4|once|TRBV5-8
TGTGCCAGCAGGGTTATGGCGGCGGAAAAACTGTTTTTT
CASRVMAAEKLFF
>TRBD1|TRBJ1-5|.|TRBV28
TGTGCCAGCAGGGGACAGGGTTCAGGACAGCCCCAGCATTTT
CASRGQGSGQPQHF